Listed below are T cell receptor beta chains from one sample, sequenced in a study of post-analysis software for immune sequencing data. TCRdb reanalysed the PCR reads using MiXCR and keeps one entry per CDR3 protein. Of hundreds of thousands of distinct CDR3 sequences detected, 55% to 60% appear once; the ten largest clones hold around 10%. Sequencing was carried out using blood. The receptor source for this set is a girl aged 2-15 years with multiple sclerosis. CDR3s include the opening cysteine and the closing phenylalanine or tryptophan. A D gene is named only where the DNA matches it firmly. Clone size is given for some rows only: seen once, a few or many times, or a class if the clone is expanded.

CDR3: CASSVGVSVGETQYF
DNA: TGTGCCAGCAGCGTAGGGGTTAGCGTTGGAGAGACCCAGTACTTC
length: 15
V: TRBV9
J: TRBJ2-5
size: NA
D: NA

CDR3: CASSLAHSGGPSDTQYF
DNA: TGTGCCAGCAGCTTAGCGCACTCGGGAGGGCCATCTGATACGCAGTATTTT
length: 17
V: TRBV7-8
J: TRBJ2-3
size: NA
D: TRBD2

CDR3: CASSQQRETQYF
DNA: TGTGCCAGCAGCCAGCAGCGGGAGACCCAGTACTTC
length: 12
V: TRBV3-1
J: TRBJ2-5
size: NA
D: NA

CDR3: CSYRPGGNEQFF
DNA: TGCAGCTATAGGCCAGGGGGCAATGAGCAGTTCTTC
length: 12
V: TRBV29-1
J: TRBJ2-1
size: few
D: TRBD1

CDR3: CASSLSRLSGITNEQFF
DNA: TGCGCCAGCAGCTTGTCCCGACTAAGCGGGATTACGAATGAGCAGTTCTTC
length: 17
V: TRBV5-1
J: TRBJ2-1
size: few
D: TRBD2

CDR3: CSAPAVSYNEQFF
DNA: TGCAGTGCCCCAGCGGTCTCTTACAATGAGCAGTTCTTC
length: 13
V: TRBV20-1
J: TRBJ2-1
size: NA
D: NA

CDR3: CASSENRGTQYF
DNA: TGTGCCAGCAGTGAAAACCGAGGGACCCAGTACTTC
length: 12
V: TRBV6-5
J: TRBJ2-5
size: few
D: NA

CDR3: CSVVRASGNNEQFF
DNA: TGCAGCGTTGTTCGGGCTAGCGGAAACAATGAGCAGTTCTTC
length: 14
V: TRBV29-1
J: TRBJ2-1
size: few
D: TRBD2

CDR3: CASSLATGPTFSYNEQFF
DNA: TGTGCCAGCAGCTTAGCAACCGGCCCGACCTTCTCCTACAATGAGCAGTTCTTC
length: 18
V: TRBV7-2
J: TRBJ2-1
size: few
D: NA

CDR3: CSVGTSQSYNEQFF
DNA: TGCAGTGTCGGGACTAGCCAGTCCTACAATGAGCAGTTCTTC
length: 14
V: TRBV20-1
J: TRBJ2-1
size: NA
D: TRBD2

CDR3: CASSLESAGRYGYTF
DNA: TGTGCCAGCAGCTTGGAGTCCGCCGGACGCTATGGCTACACCTTC
length: 15
V: TRBV5-4
J: TRBJ1-2
size: NA
D: NA

CDR3: CASSYTSYNEQFF
DNA: TGTGCCAGCAGCTATACTAGCTACAATGAGCAGTTCTTC
length: 13
V: TRBV9
J: TRBJ2-1
size: NA
D: NA

CDR3: CATSRSGHTQYF
DNA: TGTGCCACCTCCCGCAGTGGTCATACGCAGTATTTT
length: 12
V: TRBV24-1
J: TRBJ2-3
size: NA
D: NA

CDR3: CASSPPSGGFTDTQYF
DNA: TGTGCCAGCAGCCCGCCTAGCGGAGGATTTACAGATACGCAGTATTTT
length: 16
V: TRBV7-2
J: TRBJ2-3
size: NA
D: TRBD2

CDR3: CASTLTGTGQFF
DNA: TGTGCCAGCACCCTGACAGGGACTGGGCAGTTCTTC
length: 12
V: TRBV12-3/TRBV12-4
J: TRBJ2-1
size: few
D: NA

CDR3: CASSYQVSNNEQFF
DNA: TGCGCCAGCAGTTACCAGGTCTCGAACAATGAGCAGTTCTTC
length: 14
V: TRBV5-1
J: TRBJ2-1
size: few
D: NA

CDR3: CASSEGLGGGYTF
DNA: TGTGCCAGCAGTGAAGGGCTGGGAGGAGGCTACACCTTC
length: 13
V: TRBV2
J: TRBJ1-2
size: NA
D: NA

CDR3: CASSPQNTGELFF
DNA: TGTGCCAGCAGCCCCCAGAACACCGGGGAGCTGTTTTTT
length: 13
V: TRBV7-3
J: TRBJ2-2
size: NA
D: NA

CDR3: CASSDEGTTYNEQFF
DNA: TGTGCCAGCAGTGATGAAGGGACAACCTACAATGAGCAGTTCTTC
length: 15
V: TRBV2
J: TRBJ2-1
size: NA
D: NA

CDR3: CSAPYRANNEQFF
DNA: TGCAGCGCCCCGTACAGGGCCAACAATGAGCAGTTCTTC
length: 13
V: TRBV29-1
J: TRBJ2-1
size: NA
D: NA

CDR3: CASSPGDRPHGDGYTF
DNA: TGTGCCAGCAGCCCGGGGGACAGGCCCCATGGGGACGGCTACACCTTC
length: 16
V: TRBV25-1
J: TRBJ1-2
size: NA
D: TRBD1

CDR3: CASSGDRDRELYEQYF
DNA: TGTGCCAGCAGTGGAGACCGGGACAGGGAACTCTACGAGCAGTACTTC
length: 16
V: TRBV2
J: TRBJ2-7
size: NA
D: TRBD1

CDR3: CASSPPGLYNEQFF
DNA: TGTGCCAGCTCACCACCGGGACTATACAATGAGCAGTTCTTC
length: 14
V: TRBV18
J: TRBJ2-1
size: NA
D: TRBD2

CDR3: CSAVQGADYGYTF
DNA: TGCAGCGCGGTACAGGGGGCTGACTATGGCTACACCTTC
length: 13
V: TRBV29-1
J: TRBJ1-2
size: once
D: TRBD1

CDR3: CASSFGGGSGYTF
DNA: TGTGCCAGCAGTTTCGGGGGGGGCAGTGGCTACACCTTC
length: 13
V: TRBV27
J: TRBJ1-2
size: NA
D: NA

CDR3: CASSSTGVSYEQYF
DNA: TGTGCCAGCAGTTCTACAGGTGTCTCCTACGAGCAGTACTTC
length: 14
V: TRBV12-3/TRBV12-4
J: TRBJ2-7
size: few
D: NA

CDR3: CSASKQGGDEQFF
DNA: TGCAGTGCTAGCAAACAGGGGGGGGATGAGCAGTTCTTC
length: 13
V: TRBV20-1
J: TRBJ2-1
size: few
D: NA

CDR3: CASSADVNTEAFF
DNA: TGTGCCAGCAGCGCCGATGTAAACACTGAAGCTTTCTTT
length: 13
V: TRBV7-3
J: TRBJ1-1
size: NA
D: NA

CDR3: CASSLMGPLCIAKNIQYF
DNA: TGTGCCAGCAGCTTAATGGGCCCGTTGTGTATAGCCAAAAACATTCAGTACTTC
length: 18
V: TRBV7-4
J: TRBJ2-4
size: NA
D: NA

CDR3: CASSLRPHPDQETQYF
DNA: TGTGCCAGCAGCTTAAGACCCCACCCCGATCAAGAGACCCAGTACTTC
length: 16
V: TRBV7-3
J: TRBJ2-5
size: NA
D: NA

CDR3: CASSPRGGSSYEQYF
DNA: TGCGCCAGCAGCCCCCGCGGCGGGAGCTCCTACGAGCAGTACTTC
length: 15
V: TRBV4-1
J: TRBJ2-7
size: NA
D: TRBD2

CDR3: CASSYSGTGGSGNTIYF
DNA: TGTGCCAGCAGTTACTCGGGAACAGGGGGCTCTGGAAACACCATATATTTT
length: 17
V: TRBV6-5
J: TRBJ1-3
size: once
D: TRBD1

CDR3: CSPSLAGGLNEQFF
DNA: TGCAGTCCCTCATTAGCGGGGGGATTGAATGAGCAGTTCTTC
length: 14
V: TRBV20-1
J: TRBJ2-1
size: NA
D: TRBD2

CDR3: CASSWTGEGYEQYF
DNA: TGTGCCAGCAGTTGGACAGGGGAAGGGTACGAGCAGTACTTC
length: 14
V: TRBV2
J: TRBJ2-7
size: NA
D: TRBD1

CDR3: CASGRGGTGAYEQYF
DNA: TGTGCCAGCGGCCGAGGGGGGACAGGAGCTTACGAGCAGTACTTC
length: 15
V: TRBV6-2/TRBV6-3
J: TRBJ2-7
size: once
D: TRBD1

CDR3: CAISELRAEDTQYF
DNA: TGTGCCATCAGTGAGCTGCGGGCTGAAGATACGCAGTATTTT
length: 14
V: TRBV10-3
J: TRBJ2-3
size: few
D: NA

CDR3: CASSSKDGLGGYTF
DNA: TGTGCCAGCAGCTCCAAAGACGGGCTAGGCGGCTACACCTTC
length: 14
V: TRBV7-9
J: TRBJ1-2
size: few
D: NA

CDR3: CSVSGAGANVLTF
DNA: TGCAGCGTTTCGGGGGCTGGGGCCAACGTCCTGACTTTC
length: 13
V: TRBV29-1
J: TRBJ2-6
size: NA
D: NA

CDR3: CASSQDDGPYEQYF
DNA: TGTGCCAGCAGCCAAGATGACGGCCCCTACGAGCAGTACTTC
length: 14
V: TRBV14
J: TRBJ2-7
size: NA
D: NA

CDR3: CASSPDRGGTDTQYF
DNA: TGTGCCAGTAGTCCAGACAGGGGAGGTACAGATACGCAGTATTTT
length: 15
V: TRBV19
J: TRBJ2-3
size: NA
D: TRBD1

CDR3: CASSLTLDRVQETQYF
DNA: TGCGCCAGCAGCTTAACCCTTGACAGAGTACAAGAGACCCAGTACTTC
length: 16
V: TRBV5-1
J: TRBJ2-5
size: once
D: NA

CDR3: CASSLGQNQPQHF
DNA: TGTGCCAGCAGCCTAGGACAGAATCAGCCCCAGCATTTT
length: 13
V: TRBV5-1
J: TRBJ1-5
size: NA
D: NA

CDR3: CASSLDWTGTSGEQYF
DNA: TGTGCCAGCAGCTTAGACTGGACAGGGACGTCTGGCGAGCAGTACTTC
length: 16
V: TRBV7-9
J: TRBJ2-7
size: NA
D: TRBD1

CDR3: CASSYFTGAIETQYF
DNA: TGTGCCAGCAGTTACTTCACAGGGGCGATCGAGACCCAGTACTTC
length: 15
V: TRBV6-5
J: TRBJ2-5
size: NA
D: TRBD1

CDR3: CSVGGTGNGYTF
DNA: TGCAGCGTTGGAGGGACAGGCAATGGCTACACCTTC
length: 12
V: TRBV29-1
J: TRBJ1-2
size: NA
D: TRBD1

CDR3: CASSFAGAAEAFF
DNA: TGTGCCAGCAGTTTTGCGGGGGCTGCTGAAGCTTTCTTT
length: 13
V: TRBV6-5
J: TRBJ1-1
size: NA
D: NA

CDR3: CASSLGDRAYF
DNA: TGTGCCAGCAGCTTGGGGGACAGGGCGTACTTC
length: 11
V: TRBV7-9
J: TRBJ2-7
size: NA
D: TRBD1

CDR3: CASSLDLAGGSPYNEQFF
DNA: TGTGCCAGCAGCTTAGATCTAGCGGGAGGTTCCCCCTACAATGAGCAGTTCTTC
length: 18
V: TRBV7-2
J: TRBJ2-1
size: NA
D: TRBD2

CDR3: CAISGRDGRNYGYTF
DNA: TGTGCCATCAGTGGTAGGGACGGCCGTAACTATGGCTACACCTTC
length: 15
V: TRBV10-3
J: TRBJ1-2
size: NA
D: NA

CDR3: CASSQDWDYGYTF
DNA: TGTGCCAGCAGCCAAGATTGGGACTATGGCTACACCTTC
length: 13
V: TRBV4-2
J: TRBJ1-2
size: NA
D: NA

CDR3: CASNLAPDSRGTQYF
DNA: TGTGCCAGCAATTTAGCCCCGGACAGTCGGGGGACCCAGTACTTC
length: 15
V: TRBV28
J: TRBJ2-5
size: NA
D: NA

CDR3: CSAGTGGDYTF
DNA: TGCAGCGCTGGGACAGGGGGGGACTACACCTTC
length: 11
V: TRBV29-1
J: TRBJ1-2
size: NA
D: TRBD1

CDR3: CSVAQGAGYNEQFF
DNA: TGCAGCGTAGCCCAGGGGGCGGGGTACAATGAGCAGTTCTTC
length: 14
V: TRBV29-1
J: TRBJ2-1
size: NA
D: TRBD1

CDR3: CASSLEQGSGDTQYF
DNA: TGTGCCAGCAGCTTGGAGCAGGGTAGCGGAGATACGCAGTATTTT
length: 15
V: TRBV5-5
J: TRBJ2-3
size: few
D: NA